Sequencing of this T cell receptor (beta chain) was carried out in a study of cytomegalovirus exposure and HLA in healthy donors. Study outcomes and limitations: A later analysis linked a missense variant in DCLRE1C to the trimming of TCR beta V and J genes. In terms of immune exposure information, only CMV serostatus was available. The study flagged some 170 TCR beta chains as cytomegalovirus-associated. When analyzed later, the rates of TCR association showed variation by HLA locus, with DRB1 the most and HLA-C the fewest.

Note on this clone: The antigen is undetermined.

The PCR ran on 60 Vbeta and 13 Jbeta primers. Profiling relied on immunoSEQ multiplex PCR, and the TCRdb table lists in-frame clones only, not all of them. The sample has 180,000 or so clones, less than 85% seen once. The CDR3 totals 15 residues. Per the germline V gene, CDR1 is SGDLS and CDR2 is YYNGEE. The V and J ends lost 0 bases and 5 bases respectively, with 12 bases between them. Sequenced material: PBMCs. The chain joins TRBV9 to TRBJ2-1; TRBD2 is a possible D gene (5 bases). The receptor was derived from a male donor in good health and CMV-seronegative. DNA of the CDR3: TGTGCCAGCAGCGTAGATGGCCCGAGGGACAATGAGCAGTTCTTC. This encodes CASSVDGPRDNEQFF.